The present TCR beta chain was sequenced within a study of cytomegalovirus exposure and HLA in healthy donors. The CDR3 runs 13 residues. V shed 1 base and J shed 3 bases, with 4 bases lying between them. CDR1 and CDR2 (germline): SGHAT, FQNNGV. On this clone: What it binds is unknown.

In the PCR, 60 Vbeta and 13 Jbeta primers were used. The repertoire was sequenced with immunoSEQ multiplex PCR; TCRdb's copy has only in-frame clones and lacks some. The sample has some 120,000 clones, 75% to 90% seen once. General study results and limits: Confirmation was obtained in vitro that a few CMV-associated chains are specific for CMV antigens.

Sequenced material: PBMCs. The clonotype comes from a male donor in good health and CMV-seronegative. This chain connects TRBV11-2 to TRBJ1-5; D not certain. The DNA for the CDR3 is TGTGCCAGCAGCTTAGGACTCAATCAGCCCCAGCATTTT. Encoded protein: CASSLGLNQPQHF.